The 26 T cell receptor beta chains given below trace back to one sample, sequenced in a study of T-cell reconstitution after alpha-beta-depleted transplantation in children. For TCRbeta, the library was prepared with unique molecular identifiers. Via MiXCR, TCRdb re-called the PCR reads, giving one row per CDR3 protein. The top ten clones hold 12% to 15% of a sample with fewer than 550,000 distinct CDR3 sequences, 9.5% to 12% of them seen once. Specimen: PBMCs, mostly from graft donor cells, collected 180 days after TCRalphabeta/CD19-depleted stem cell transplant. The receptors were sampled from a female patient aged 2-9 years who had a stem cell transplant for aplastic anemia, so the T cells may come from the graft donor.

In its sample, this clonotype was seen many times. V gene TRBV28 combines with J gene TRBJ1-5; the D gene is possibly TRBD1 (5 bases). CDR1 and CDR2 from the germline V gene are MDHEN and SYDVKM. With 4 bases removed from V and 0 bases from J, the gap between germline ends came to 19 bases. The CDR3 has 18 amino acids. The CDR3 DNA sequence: TGTGCCAGCAGTTCCCTCCATACTCGACAGTATAGCAATCAGCCCCAGCATTTT. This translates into CASSSLHTRQYSNQPQHF.

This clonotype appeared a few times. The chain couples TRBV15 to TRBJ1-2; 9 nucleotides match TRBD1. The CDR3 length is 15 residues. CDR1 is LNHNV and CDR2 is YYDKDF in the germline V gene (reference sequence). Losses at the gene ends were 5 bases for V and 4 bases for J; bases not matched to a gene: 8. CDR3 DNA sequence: TGTGCCACCAGCCGAGTGTTGGACAGGGGCTATGGCTACACCTTC. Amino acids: CATSRVLDRGYGYTF.

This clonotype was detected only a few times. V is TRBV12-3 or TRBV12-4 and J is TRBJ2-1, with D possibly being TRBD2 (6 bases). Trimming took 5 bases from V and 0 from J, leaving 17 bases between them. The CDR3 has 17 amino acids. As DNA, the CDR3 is TGTGCCAGCAGTGTCCACGGGACTCCGAGCTCCTACAATGAGCAGTTCTTC. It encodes CASSVHGTPSSYNEQFF.

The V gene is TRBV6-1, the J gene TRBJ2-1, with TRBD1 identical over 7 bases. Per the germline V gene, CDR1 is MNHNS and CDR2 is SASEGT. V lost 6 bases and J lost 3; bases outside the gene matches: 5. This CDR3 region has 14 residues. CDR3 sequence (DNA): TGTGCCAGCAGCCGGGACAGATACTACAATGAGCAGTTCTTC. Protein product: CASSRDRYYNEQFF.

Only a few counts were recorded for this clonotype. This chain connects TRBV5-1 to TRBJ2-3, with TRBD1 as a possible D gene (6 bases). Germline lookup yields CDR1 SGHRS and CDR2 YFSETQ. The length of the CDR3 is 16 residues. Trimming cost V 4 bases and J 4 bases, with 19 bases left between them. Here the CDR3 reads CASSPHRASSADTQYF. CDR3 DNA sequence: TGCGCCAGCAGCCCCCACAGGGCGAGTAGTGCAGATACGCAGTATTTT.

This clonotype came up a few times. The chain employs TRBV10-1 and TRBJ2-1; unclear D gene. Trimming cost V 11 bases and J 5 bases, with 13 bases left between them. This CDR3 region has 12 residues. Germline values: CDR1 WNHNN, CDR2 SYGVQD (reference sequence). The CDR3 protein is CAALWGHNEQFF. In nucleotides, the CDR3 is TGCGCCGCCCTTTGGGGTCACAATGAGCAGTTCTTC.

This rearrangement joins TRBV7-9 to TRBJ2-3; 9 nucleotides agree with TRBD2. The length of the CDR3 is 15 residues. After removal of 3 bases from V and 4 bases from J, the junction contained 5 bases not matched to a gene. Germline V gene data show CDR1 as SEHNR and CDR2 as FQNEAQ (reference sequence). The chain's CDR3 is CASSLTSGGADTQYF. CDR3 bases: TGTGCCAGCAGCTTGACTAGCGGCGGGGCAGATACGCAGTATTTT.

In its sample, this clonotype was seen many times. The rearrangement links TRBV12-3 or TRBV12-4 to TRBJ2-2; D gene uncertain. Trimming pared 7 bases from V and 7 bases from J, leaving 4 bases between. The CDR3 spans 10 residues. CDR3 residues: CASMVGELFF. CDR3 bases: TGTGCCAGCATGGTCGGGGAGCTGTTTTTT.

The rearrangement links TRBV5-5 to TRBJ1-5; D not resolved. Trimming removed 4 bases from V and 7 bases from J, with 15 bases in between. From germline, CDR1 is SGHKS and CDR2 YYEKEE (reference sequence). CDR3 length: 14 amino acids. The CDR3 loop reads CASSHGPRRQPQHF. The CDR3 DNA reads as TGTGCCAGCAGCCATGGCCCACGGAGGCAGCCCCAGCATTTT.

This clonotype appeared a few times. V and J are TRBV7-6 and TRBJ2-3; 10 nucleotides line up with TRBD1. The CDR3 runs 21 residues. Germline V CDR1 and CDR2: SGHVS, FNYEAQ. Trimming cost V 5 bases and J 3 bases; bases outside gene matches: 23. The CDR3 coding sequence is TGTGCCAGCAGCCCCAATCGCAATCTCGTCCGCCGGACAGGGGGGACAGATACGCAGTATTTT. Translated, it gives CASSPNRNLVRRTGGTDTQYF. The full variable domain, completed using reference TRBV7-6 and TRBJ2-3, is GAGVSQSPRYKVTKRGQDVALRCDPISGHVSLYWYRQALGQGPEFLTYFNYEAQQDKSGLPNDRFSAERPEGSISTLTIQRTEQRDSAMYRCASSPNRNLVRRTGGTDTQYFGPGTRLTVL.

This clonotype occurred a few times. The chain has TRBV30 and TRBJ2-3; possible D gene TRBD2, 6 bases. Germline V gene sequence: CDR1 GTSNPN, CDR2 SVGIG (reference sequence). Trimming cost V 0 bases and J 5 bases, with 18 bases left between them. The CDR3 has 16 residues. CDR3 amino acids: CAWSVWNRRGQDTQYF. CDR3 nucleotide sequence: TGTGCCTGGAGTGTATGGAACAGGAGGGGTCAAGATACGCAGTATTTT.

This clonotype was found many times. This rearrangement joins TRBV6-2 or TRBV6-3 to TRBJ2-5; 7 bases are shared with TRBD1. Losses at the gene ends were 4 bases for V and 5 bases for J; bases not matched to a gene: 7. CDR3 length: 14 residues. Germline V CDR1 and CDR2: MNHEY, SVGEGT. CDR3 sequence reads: CASSSGQKTETQYF. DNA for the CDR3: TGTGCCAGCAGTTCGGGACAGAAGACGGAGACCCAGTACTTC.

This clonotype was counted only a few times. The CDR3 DNA is TGTGCCAGCAGTTTTAGGGCCAGCACCATATATTTT. Its translation: CASSFRASTIYF. The V and J genes are TRBV28 and TRBJ1-3; D is unresolved. The germline gives CDR1 MDHEN, CDR2 SYDVKM. Trimming stripped 3 bases from V and 9 bases from J, with 9 bases between. This CDR3 region has 12 residues.

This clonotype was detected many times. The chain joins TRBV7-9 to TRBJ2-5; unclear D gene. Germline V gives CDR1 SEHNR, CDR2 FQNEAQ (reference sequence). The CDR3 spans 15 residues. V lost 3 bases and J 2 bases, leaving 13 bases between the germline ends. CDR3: CASSFDLSAQETQYF. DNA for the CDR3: TGTGCCAGCAGCTTCGACCTCTCCGCACAAGAGACCCAGTACTTC.

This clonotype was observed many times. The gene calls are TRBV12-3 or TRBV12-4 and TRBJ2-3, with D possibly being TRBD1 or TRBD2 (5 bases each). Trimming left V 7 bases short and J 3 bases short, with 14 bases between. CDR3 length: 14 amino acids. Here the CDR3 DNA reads TGTGCCAGCACTCCTATTGAGGGGACAGATACGCAGTATTTT. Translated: CASTPIEGTDTQYF.

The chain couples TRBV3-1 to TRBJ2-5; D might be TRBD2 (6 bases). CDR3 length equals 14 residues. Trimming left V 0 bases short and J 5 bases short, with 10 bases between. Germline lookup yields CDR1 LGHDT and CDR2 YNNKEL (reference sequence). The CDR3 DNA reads TGTGCCAGCAGCCAAGAATCGCTAGCGGAGACCCAGTACTTC. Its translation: CASSQESLAETQYF.

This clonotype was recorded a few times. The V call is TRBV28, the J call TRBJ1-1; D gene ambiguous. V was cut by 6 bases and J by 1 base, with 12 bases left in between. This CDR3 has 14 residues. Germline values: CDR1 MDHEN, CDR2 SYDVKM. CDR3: CASRPTNRNTEAFF. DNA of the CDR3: TGTGCCAGCAGGCCGACTAACAGGAACACTGAAGCTTTCTTT.

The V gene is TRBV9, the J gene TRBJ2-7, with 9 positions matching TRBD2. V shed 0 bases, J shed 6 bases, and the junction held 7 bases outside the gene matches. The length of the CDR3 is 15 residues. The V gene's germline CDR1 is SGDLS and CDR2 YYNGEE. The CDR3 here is CASSVGTSGRLEQYF. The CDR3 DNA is TGTGCCAGCAGCGTAGGCACTAGCGGGCGACTCGAGCAGTACTTC.

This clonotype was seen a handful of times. The chain's CDR3 is CAISEVERGRNEQFF. The CDR3 DNA sequence: TGTGCCATCAGTGAAGTGGAGAGGGGGCGCAATGAGCAGTTCTTC. This sequence joins TRBV10-3 and TRBJ2-1, with 7 bases lining up with TRBD1. Germline values: CDR1 ENHRY, CDR2 SYGVKD. The CDR3 totals 15 residues. Losses at the gene ends were 3 bases for V and 6 bases for J; bases not matched to a gene: 8.

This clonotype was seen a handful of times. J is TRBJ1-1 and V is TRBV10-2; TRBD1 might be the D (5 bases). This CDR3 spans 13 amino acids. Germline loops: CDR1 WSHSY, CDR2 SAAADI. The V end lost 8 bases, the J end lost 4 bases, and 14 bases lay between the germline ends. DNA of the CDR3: TGCGCCAGCGGACCAGGGCCACTCACTGAAGCTTTCTTT. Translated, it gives CASGPGPLTEAFF.

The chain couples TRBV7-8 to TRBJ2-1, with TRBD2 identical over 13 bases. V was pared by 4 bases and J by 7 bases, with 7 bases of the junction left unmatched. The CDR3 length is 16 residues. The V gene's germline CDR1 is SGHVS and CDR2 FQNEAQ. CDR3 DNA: TGTGCCAGCAGCTCTAAGACTAGCGGGAGGTTTAATGAGCAGTTCTTC. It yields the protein CASSSKTSGRFNEQFF.

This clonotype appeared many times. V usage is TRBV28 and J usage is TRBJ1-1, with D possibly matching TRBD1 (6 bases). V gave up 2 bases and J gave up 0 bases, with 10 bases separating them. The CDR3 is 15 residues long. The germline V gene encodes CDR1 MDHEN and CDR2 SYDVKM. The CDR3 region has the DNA TGTGCCAGCAGTTTAACGCAGGGGATGAACACTGAAGCTTTCTTT. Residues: CASSLTQGMNTEAFF.

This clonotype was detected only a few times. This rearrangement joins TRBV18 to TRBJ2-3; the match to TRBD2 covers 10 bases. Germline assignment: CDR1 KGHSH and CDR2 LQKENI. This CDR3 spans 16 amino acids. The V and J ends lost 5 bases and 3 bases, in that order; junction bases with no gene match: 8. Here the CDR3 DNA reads TGTGCCAGCTCATCGGAGCGGGAGGGCCTTACAGATACGCAGTATTTT. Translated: CASSSEREGLTDTQYF.

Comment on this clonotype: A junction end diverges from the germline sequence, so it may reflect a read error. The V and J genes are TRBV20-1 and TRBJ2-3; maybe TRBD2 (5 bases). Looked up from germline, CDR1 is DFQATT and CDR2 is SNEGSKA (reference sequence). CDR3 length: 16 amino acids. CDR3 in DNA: TGCACTGCTAGAGTTGGGAAGGGAGCTAACACAGATACGCAGTATTTT. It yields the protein CTARVGKGANTDTQYF.

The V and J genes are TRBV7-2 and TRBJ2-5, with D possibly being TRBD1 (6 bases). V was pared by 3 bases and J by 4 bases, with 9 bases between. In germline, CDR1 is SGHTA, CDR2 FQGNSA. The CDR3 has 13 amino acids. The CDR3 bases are TGTGCCAGCAGCTTTAACAGGGCAGAGACCCAGTACTTC. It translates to CASSFNRAETQYF.

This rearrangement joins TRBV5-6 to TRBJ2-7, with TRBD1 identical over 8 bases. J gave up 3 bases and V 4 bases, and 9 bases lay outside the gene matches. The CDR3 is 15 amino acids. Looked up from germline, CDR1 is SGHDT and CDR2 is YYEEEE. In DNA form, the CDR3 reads TGTGCCAGCAGCGCCAACAGGGGGAGATTCTACGAGCAGTACTTC. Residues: CASSANRGRFYEQYF.